This T cell receptor beta chain was sequenced for a study of blood T cells in healthy people across ages. Alongside a J-beta primer mix, a sample-barcoded 5' primer served in a second PCR lasting roughly 7 to 11 cycles. A minimum of 2.5 million CDR3-containing paired-end reads was obtained for each sample. TCRdb re-derived calls from the 5' RACE reads in MiXCR, one entry per CDR3 protein. The sample contains roughly 1 million distinct CDR3 sequences, roughly 24% of which appear only once. The V end was cut by 4 bases, the J end by 1 base, with 13 bases between. The CDR3 spans 15 residues. Germline V CDR1 and CDR2: SGHDN, FVKESK. These sequences were also reported in another study, on T cells of mothers and their children.

This TCR came from a girl aged 2 to 9 in good health. Sequences were obtained from blood. V usage is TRBV14 and J usage is TRBJ1-1, with D possibly matching TRBD1 (5 bases). Here the CDR3 DNA reads TGTGCCAGCAGCCGAACGACAGCTACGAACACTGAAGCTTTCTTT. This gives the protein CASSRTTATNTEAFF.